This TCR beta chain was sequenced for a study of blood T cell repertoires in COVID-19 (dated by TCRdb to about 2020). A note on the overall study: The collaborator samples originated in the United States, Italy and Spain and spanned the acute and convalescent phases of COVID-19. The prospective study material was composed of cDNA or gDNA derived from T cells, B-cell-depleted T cells, or PBMCs. The dataset comprised deeply sampled blood TCRbeta repertoires from subjects exposed to, actively infected with, or recovered from COVID-19. A freely available public database, intended as a resource for researchers studying the immune response to SARS-CoV-2, is where the repertoires were released. Samples came from the ongoing ImmuneRACE study (first 160 participants) plus 1,254 subjects from 6 global collaborators. A de-identified subject ID, COVID-19 status, age in years and sex were almost always included in the sample metadata. Where HLA class I and class II types were available, the types were taken from metadata supplied by the sample provider, not from assay-based typing.

About this clone: Its antigen has not been determined. No much larger clonotype is one base removed from it; base qualities were not supplied.

CDR1 and CDR2, looked up from the germline V gene, are LGHNA and YNFKEQ. Relative to germline, V is 3 bases shorter and J is 1 base shorter, with 6 bases between their ends. The CDR3 spans 13 residues, from the cysteine through the phenylalanine. Of the read, only the CDR3 DNA is kept; its 39 bases are in frame from base 1. What the authors observed across the whole study: The quantity of clinical and demographic metadata differed by source and by participant and was supplied without curation.

TCRbeta CDR3 regions were amplified from genomic DNA using the immunoSEQ Assay, a bias-controlled multiplex PCR. Turning to the authors' computational methods: The number of nucleated cells in each sample was estimated by amplification of reference gene primers within the assay. To quantify the absolute abundance of each unique TCRbeta CDR3 rearrangement, sequence reads were collapsed and filtered. Productive Simpson clonality was computed per sample as the square root of Simpson's diversity index over productive rearrangements. In its TCRdb copy, this immuneACCESS table keeps in-frame sequences only and misses some clones. Where compared with another copy, unresolved V genes explain less than half of these, and the others have no known cause. D and trimming were read from the DNA, whereas the V and J calls and clone size are those reported in that table. For this sample there are 35,000 to 50,000 clones; around 90% appear just once. Approximately 8.9% of the sample rests with the top ten.

Each collaborating institution followed its own protocols to collect whole blood in K2EDTA tubes. Collaborator samples were shipped for TCRbeta analysis as frozen whole blood, isolated PBMCs, or DNA extracted from either sample type. Sequencing was carried out using peripheral blood. This TCR derives from a woman over 75 with active COVID-19. Recombination joined TRBV4-2 with TRBJ1-1; TRBD1 is a possible D gene, resting on 6 matching bases. The CDR3 protein: CASSQGQNTEAFF. The nucleotide sequence is given as TGTGCCAGCAGCCAGGGACAGAACACTGAAGCTTTCTTT.